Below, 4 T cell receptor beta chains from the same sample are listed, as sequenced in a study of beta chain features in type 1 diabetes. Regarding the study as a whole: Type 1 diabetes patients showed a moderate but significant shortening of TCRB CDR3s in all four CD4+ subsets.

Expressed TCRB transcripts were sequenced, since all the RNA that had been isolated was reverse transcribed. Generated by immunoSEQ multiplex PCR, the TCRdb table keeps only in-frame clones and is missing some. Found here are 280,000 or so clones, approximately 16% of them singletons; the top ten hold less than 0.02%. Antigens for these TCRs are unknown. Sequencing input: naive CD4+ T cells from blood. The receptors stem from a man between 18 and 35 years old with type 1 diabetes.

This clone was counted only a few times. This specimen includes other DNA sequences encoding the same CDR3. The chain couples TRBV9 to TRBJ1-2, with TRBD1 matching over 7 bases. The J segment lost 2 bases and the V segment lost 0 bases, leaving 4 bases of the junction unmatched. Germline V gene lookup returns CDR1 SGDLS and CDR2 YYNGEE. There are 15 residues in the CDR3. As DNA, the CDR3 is TGTGCCAGCAGCGTAGGGACAGGACCAAACTATGGCTACACCTTC. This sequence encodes CASSVGTGPNYGYTF. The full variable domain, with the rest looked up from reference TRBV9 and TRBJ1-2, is DSGVTQTPKHLITATGQRVTLRCSPRSGDLSVYWYQQSLDQGLQFLIQYYNGEERAKGNILERFSAQQFPDLHSELNLSSLELGDSALYFCASSVGTGPNYGYTFGSGTRLTVV.

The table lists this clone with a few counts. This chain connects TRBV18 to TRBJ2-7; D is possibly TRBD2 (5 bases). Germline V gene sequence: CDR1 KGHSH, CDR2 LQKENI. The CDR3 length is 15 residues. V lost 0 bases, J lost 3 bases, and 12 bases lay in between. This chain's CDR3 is CASSPPTRTVYEQYF. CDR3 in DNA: TGTGCCAGCTCACCACCTACCCGGACTGTCTACGAGCAGTACTTC.

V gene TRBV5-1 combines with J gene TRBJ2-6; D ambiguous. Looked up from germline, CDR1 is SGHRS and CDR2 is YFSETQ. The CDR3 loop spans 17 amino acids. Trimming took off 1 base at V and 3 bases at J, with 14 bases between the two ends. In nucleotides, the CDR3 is TGCGCCAGCAGCTTGATCACCCGTTCCGGTGGGGCCAACGTCCTGACTTTC. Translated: CASSLITRSGGANVLTF.

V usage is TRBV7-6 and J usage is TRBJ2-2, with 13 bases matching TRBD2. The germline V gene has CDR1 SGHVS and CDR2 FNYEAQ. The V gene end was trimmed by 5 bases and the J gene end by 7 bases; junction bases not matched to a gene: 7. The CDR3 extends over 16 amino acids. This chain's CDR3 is CASSLTSGRMNGELFF. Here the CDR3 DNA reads TGTGCCAGCAGCCTGACTAGCGGGAGGATGAACGGGGAGCTGTTTTTT.